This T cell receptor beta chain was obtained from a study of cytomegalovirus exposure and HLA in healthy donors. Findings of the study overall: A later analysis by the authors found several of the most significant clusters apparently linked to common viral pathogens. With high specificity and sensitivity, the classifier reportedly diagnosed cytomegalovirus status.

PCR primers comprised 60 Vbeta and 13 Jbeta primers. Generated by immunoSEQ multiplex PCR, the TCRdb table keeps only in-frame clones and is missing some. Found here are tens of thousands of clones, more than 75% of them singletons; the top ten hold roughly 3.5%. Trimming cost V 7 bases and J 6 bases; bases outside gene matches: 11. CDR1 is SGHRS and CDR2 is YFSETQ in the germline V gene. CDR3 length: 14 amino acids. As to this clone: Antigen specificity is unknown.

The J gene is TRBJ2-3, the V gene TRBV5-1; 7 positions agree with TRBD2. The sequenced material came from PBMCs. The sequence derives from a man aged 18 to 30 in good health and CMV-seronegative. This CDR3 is CASLRGGSEDTQYF. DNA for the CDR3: TGCGCCAGCCTTCGGGGAGGGTCTGAGGATACGCAGTATTTT.